This T cell receptor beta chain was documented in a study of cytomegalovirus exposure and HLA in healthy donors. The PCR had 60 Vbeta and 13 Jbeta primers. Sequenced by immunoSEQ multiplex PCR; TCRdb stores in-frame clones only, minus some. This sample lists 130,000 or so clones; its ten largest clones have around 1.6%. Study outcomes and limitations: Productive rates of about 90% or about 30% were seen for most TCR beta V segments in an earlier analysis. A missense variant in DCLRE1C was later tied to TCR beta V- and J-gene trimming. Many donors carried some public TCRs, although rarity characterized most TCR sequences.

On this clone: Its target is unknown.

Sequences were obtained from PBMCs. The source is a man aged 18 to 30 in good health and CMV-seronegative.

The CDR3 coding sequence is TGTGCCAGCAGCTTGGGCCACAGGGTACCCACTGAAGCTTTCTTT. It encodes CASSLGHRVPTEAFF. V is TRBV7-3 and J is TRBJ1-1, with D perhaps matching TRBD1 (6 bases). From germline, CDR1 is SGHTA and CDR2 FQGTGA. There are 15 residues in the CDR3. V was cut by 3 bases and J by 4 bases, with 15 bases left in between.